The present T cell receptor (beta chain) was sequenced within a study of T cells in Graves' hyperthyroidism and ophthalmopathy. Amplification yielded TCR beta CDR3 regions, with RNA transcripts as the source. Primed by the HTBI set, a first-round RT-PCR was run on the TCR CDR3. A single record per CDR3 protein comes from TCRdb applying MiXCR to the multiplex PCR reads. Found here are around 390,000 distinct CDR3 sequences, 13% to 15% of them singletons; the top ten hold 20%. The V gene end was trimmed by 8 bases and the J gene end by 6 bases; junction bases not matched to a gene: 8. This CDR3 contains 14 residues. CDR1 and CDR2 from the germline V gene are MNHEY and SMNVEV (reference sequence).

Material: blood. This TCR came from a woman aged 30 to 39 with Graves' ophthalmopathy. V usage is TRBV27 and J usage is TRBJ2-2; 8 bases align to TRBD1. The CDR3 region is CASGWTGSPGELFF. The CDR3, as DNA: TGTGCCAGCGGCTGGACAGGGTCGCCCGGGGAGCTGTTTTTT.